This TCR beta chain originates from a study of early T cells in non-severe SARS-CoV-2 infection (dated by TCRdb to the early 2020s). About the full investigation: Because TCR sequencing relied on bulk RNA taken from unsorted whole blood, pairing of alpha and beta chains was not possible. Broad study findings and their caveats: VDJdb matching was skewed toward anti-spike CD8 responses and likely underestimated virus-specific expansions by missing private and CD4 specificities.

Libraries were prepared through 5' RACE. Instrument used: NextSeq 500. The TCR library protocol attached unique molecular identifiers to individual cDNA molecules to correct for sequencing error and PCR bias. Both TCR alpha and beta chains were sequenced, and tight co-correlation was observed between alpha and beta sequence abundances in each sample. Regarding the original processing steps: Decombinator V4 was used to annotate the V gene, J gene and CDR3 of the TCR sequences. TCRs were defined as expanded if a significant change between any two time points was detected under a Poisson model with p below 0.0001. TCR abundances were normalised to the total number of TCRs sequenced in each sample and reported as counts per million. TRAV1-2 paired with TRAJ12, TRAJ20 or TRAJ33 defined MAIT TCRs, while TRAV10 paired with TRAJ18 defined iNKT TCRs. VDJdb, accessed on 1 November 2021, was searched for TCRs annotated for CMV, EBV and SARS-CoV-2, and TCRs annotated for more than one antigen were excluded. TCRdb reran the public reads through fastp at Q25 and MiXCR, keeping productive beta chains. Entries are consolidated by CDR3 protein sequence, retaining the most common genes and DNA. TCRdb assigned the V and J calls; the authors' analysis was not used. Recorded for this sample are 30,000 to 35,000 distinct CDR3 sequences; approximately 5% of them occurred a single time. The top ten clones comprise 4.5% to 5.5% of the sample.

V is cut back by 5 bases and J by 6 bases, with 0 bases in the junction unmatched. Counted from cysteine to phenylalanine, this CDR3 has 14 amino acids. Only CDR3 DNA is held: 42 bases, read in frame from base 1. Many counts were recorded for this clonotype. This receptor's antigen is unknown. No base qualities exist here, and no much larger clone lies one base off it. The study was a case-control design nested within a healthcare worker cohort in London, UK, with weekly nasopharyngeal swab PCR tests and blood sampling. Healthcare workers were recruited during the week of the UK lockdown, between 23 and 31 March 2020, and followed weekly for up to about 15 weeks.

The rearranged chain carries TRBV12-3 or TRBV12-4 and TRBJ2-3; 15 central bases correspond to TRBD2. This clonotype was sampled from an adult who was a healthcare worker with PCR-confirmed SARS-CoV-2 infection or an uninfected control (not recorded which). The sample was whole blood. The base sequence is TGTGCCAGCAGTGGGACTAGCGGGAGGGATACGCAGTATTTT. Translated, this is CASSGTSGRDTQYF.